Following are 17 T cell receptor beta chains from one sample sequenced in a study of regulatory T cells in long-lasting Graves disease. CDR3-region Arm-PCR and iRepertoire HTBI primers produced the TCR beta libraries. Via MiXCR, TCRdb re-called the multiplex PCR reads, giving one row per CDR3 protein. The sample holds 650,000 to 850,000 distinct CDR3 sequences, around 30% seen once. Time point specified: persistent/refractory GD, antithyroid drugs over 5 years with positive TRAb. PBMCs provided the RNA from which the TCR library was made. The starting material was peripheral blood mononuclear cells (PBMCs), obtained when the disease was refractory, from a patient treated with antithyroid drugs. Receptors originate from a female donor with Graves disease.

The table lists this clonotype with many counts. The chain recombines TRBV2 with TRBJ2-7, with D unclear. Between the trimmed V and J ends, which lost 5 bases and 1 base, there was a span of 9 bases. Looked up from germline, CDR1 is SNHLY and CDR2 is FYNNEI. This CDR3 is 13 amino acids long. This CDR3 reads CASSLRASYEQYF. The CDR3 DNA reads TGTGCCAGCAGTCTTCGAGCGTCCTACGAGCAGTACTTC.

The chain recombines TRBV20-1 with TRBJ2-7, with D tentatively TRBD1 (6 bases). Looked up from germline, CDR1 is DFQATT and CDR2 is SNEGSKA (reference sequence). The ends were cut back, 6 bases at V and 0 bases at J, with 12 bases in the middle. This CDR3 is 13 amino acids long. DNA for the CDR3: TGCAGTGCGACCTGGGACACCTCCTACGAGCAGTACTTC. It specifies CSATWDTSYEQYF.

This sequence joins TRBV6-1 and TRBJ1-1; 7 bases match TRBD1. Trimming cost V 2 bases and J 0 bases; bases outside gene matches: 6. The CDR3 covers 16 residues. Germline V gene sequence: CDR1 MNHNS, CDR2 SASEGT. The chain's CDR3 is CASSEPGQVMNTEAFF. The CDR3 coding sequence is TGTGCCAGCAGTGAACCCGGACAGGTCATGAACACTGAAGCTTTCTTT.

This clonotype was seen more than once but under ten times. The V call is TRBV3-1, the J call TRBJ2-3, with a possible D match to TRBD2 (5 bases). The V gene's germline CDR1 is LGHDT and CDR2 YNNKEL (reference sequence). V lost 4 bases and J lost 0, with 11 bases in between. The CDR3 length is 15 residues. CDR3 loop: CASSPSGSSTDTQYF. The CDR3 DNA sequence: TGTGCCAGCAGCCCGAGCGGATCTAGCACAGATACGCAGTATTTT.

Ten or more counts support this clonotype. This chain links TRBV7-9 with TRBJ2-5, with a possible D match to TRBD1 (5 bases). Germline V gene lookup returns CDR1 SEHNR and CDR2 FQNEAQ (reference sequence). The CDR3 is made up of 14 amino acids. V lost 5 bases and J lost 3, with 13 bases in between. CDR3 protein: CASSVVGREETQYF. The DNA of the CDR3 is TGTGCCAGCAGCGTAGTGGGCAGGGAAGAGACCCAGTACTTC.

This clonotype was counted many times. The V gene is TRBV28, the J gene TRBJ1-2; D is perhaps TRBD1 (6 bases). Looked up from germline, CDR1 is MDHEN and CDR2 is SYDVKM. Trimming cost V 0 bases and J 4 bases, with 15 bases left between them. The CDR3 has 16 amino acids. The CDR3: CASSLWGAGASYGYTF. Here the CDR3 DNA reads TGTGCCAGCAGTTTATGGGGGGCAGGGGCTTCCTATGGCTACACCTTC.

This clonotype has more than one count but fewer than ten. The gene calls are TRBV10-3 and TRBJ1-2; tentatively, D is TRBD1 (5 bases). Trimming stripped 2 bases from V and 8 bases from J, with 9 bases between. This CDR3 comprises 12 residues. Germline V gene sequence: CDR1 ENHRY, CDR2 SYGVKD. This CDR3 reads CAISEQGVGYTF. The CDR3 DNA is TGTGCCATCAGTGAGCAGGGTGTGGGCTACACCTTC.

This clonotype appeared a few times. The chain links TRBV20-1 to TRBJ1-5; the D gene is possibly TRBD1 (5 bases). Germline CDR1 reads DFQATT; CDR2 reads SNEGSKA (reference sequence). This CDR3 is built from 14 residues. CDR3 DNA sequence: TGCAGGGCCTGGGGCGGCGATAGCAATCAGCCCCAGCATTTT. This sequence encodes CRAWGGDSNQPQHF.

This clonotype was counted between two and nine times. J is TRBJ2-7 and V is TRBV28; D is possibly TRBD2 (6 bases). Trimming left V 3 bases short and J 2 bases short, with 11 bases between. Germline values: CDR1 MDHEN, CDR2 SYDVKM. The CDR3 sequence is 14 residues long. Written as DNA, the CDR3 is TGTGCCAGCAGTTTCCCTAGCGAGACCTACGAGCAGTACTTC. It yields the protein CASSFPSETYEQYF.

The chain is built from TRBV20-1 and TRBJ2-7, with D hard to call. CDR3 size: 11 residues. Looked up from germline, CDR1 is DFQATT and CDR2 is SNEGSKA (reference sequence). Trimming pared 5 bases from V and 2 bases from J, leaving 7 bases between. The CDR3 DNA reads TGCAGTGCTGCCGAAGCCTACGAGCAGTACTTC. Translated: CSAAEAYEQYF.

The CDR3 region is CAWSEINEKLFF. As DNA, the CDR3 is TGTGCCTGGAGCGAGATTAATGAAAAACTGTTTTTT. This chain connects TRBV30 to TRBJ1-4; D ambiguous. V was trimmed by 3 bases and J by 4 bases, leaving 6 bases between them. CDR3 length: 12 amino acids. CDR1 is GTSNPN, CDR2 SVGIG, per germline (reference sequence).

This chain uses TRBV11-2 with TRBJ2-2; D remains ambiguous. This CDR3 spans 16 amino acids. The germline V gene has CDR1 SGHAT and CDR2 FQNNGV. Trimming removed 4 bases from V and 5 bases from J, with 17 bases in between. The CDR3 sequence is CASSSLKVGKTGELFF. The DNA of the CDR3 is TGTGCCAGCAGCTCACTCAAAGTGGGGAAGACCGGGGAGCTGTTTTTT.

In its sample, this clonotype was seen a few times. Here the CDR3 DNA reads TGTGCCAGCAGTTCCGGGACAGGGAAATACGAGCAGTACTTC. Its translation: CASSSGTGKYEQYF. The V and J genes are TRBV27 and TRBJ2-7; 9 bases line up with TRBD1. Germline loops: CDR1 MNHEY, CDR2 SMNVEV (reference sequence). With 4 bases clipped from V and 4 bases from J, the junction kept 5 bases outside the gene matches. The CDR3 runs to 14 residues.

In its sample, this clonotype was seen a few times. This chain uses TRBV27 with TRBJ1-3; D call uncertain. Trimming stripped 2 bases from V and 0 bases from J, with 14 bases between. Per the germline V gene, CDR1 is MNHEY and CDR2 is SMNVEV (reference sequence). This CDR3 contains 17 residues. In nucleotides, the CDR3 is TGTGCCAGCAGTTTACCCCGAACCGTGAGCTCTGGAAACACCATATATTTT. Translated: CASSLPRTVSSGNTIYF.

CDR3 amino acids: CASSPWASGTGELFF. CDR3 nucleotide sequence: TGTGCCAGCAGCCCCTGGGCTAGCGGAACCGGGGAGCTGTTTTTT. V and J are TRBV7-2 and TRBJ2-2; 7 bases map to TRBD2. The ends lost 5 bases at V and 5 bases at J; junction bases unmatched: 8. Germline lookup yields CDR1 SGHTA and CDR2 FQGNSA. The CDR3 is 15 residues long. The full variable domain, its missing parts supplied by reference TRBV7-2 and TRBJ2-2, is GAGVSQSPSNKVTEKGKDVELRCDPISGHTALYWYRQSLGQGLEFLIYFQGNSAPDKSGLPSDRFSAERTGGSVSTLTIQRTQQEDSAVYLCASSPWASGTGELFFGEGSRLTVL.

The J gene is TRBJ2-7, the V gene TRBV9; D is possibly TRBD1 or TRBD2 (5 bases each). Trimming removed 3 bases from V and 0 bases from J, with 10 bases in between. CDR1 and CDR2 from the germline V gene are SGDLS and YYNGEE. The CDR3 consists of 14 residues. CDR3 nucleotide sequence: TGTGCCAGCAGCGCCAGGGACGGCTCCTACGAGCAGTACTTC. Protein sequence: CASSARDGSYEQYF.

This clonotype was recorded a few times. The chain employs TRBV27 and TRBJ1-1, with TRBD1 identical over 7 bases. V lost 3 bases and J lost 4; bases outside the gene matches: 5. The CDR3 loop spans 14 amino acids. In germline, CDR1 is MNHEY, CDR2 SMNVEV (reference sequence). This CDR3 reads CASSLRPGGTEAFF. CDR3 in DNA: TGTGCCAGCAGTTTGAGGCCAGGGGGCACTGAAGCTTTCTTT.